The TCR beta chain described here comes from a study of T cells after yellow fever vaccination. Study-wide results and limits: The booster response re-showed most primary clones: roughly 97% CD4, approximately 90% CD8. Researchers noted that a small share of clonotypes showed up in both CD4 and CD8 compartments.

Concerning this clonotype: Its specificity is unknown.

One entry per CDR3 protein results from TCRdb running MiXCR on the 5' RACE reads. Of 450,000 to 550,000 distinct CDR3 sequences listed, about a fifth were seen once; the top ten hold approximately 15%. J gave up 5 bases and V 4 bases, and 3 bases lay outside the gene matches. The CDR3 totals 14 residues. The germline gives CDR1 SGDLS, CDR2 YYNGEE. The material was PBMCs, obtained 15 days after the yellow fever booster vaccination. The chain recombines TRBV9 with TRBJ2-1, with TRBD2 identical over 10 bases. The source is a man aged 25-45 years who received the YFV17D yellow fever vaccine. The CDR3 DNA follows: TGTGCCAGCAGCCCGACTAGCGGGCACAATGAGCAGTTCTTC. As protein: CASSPTSGHNEQFF.